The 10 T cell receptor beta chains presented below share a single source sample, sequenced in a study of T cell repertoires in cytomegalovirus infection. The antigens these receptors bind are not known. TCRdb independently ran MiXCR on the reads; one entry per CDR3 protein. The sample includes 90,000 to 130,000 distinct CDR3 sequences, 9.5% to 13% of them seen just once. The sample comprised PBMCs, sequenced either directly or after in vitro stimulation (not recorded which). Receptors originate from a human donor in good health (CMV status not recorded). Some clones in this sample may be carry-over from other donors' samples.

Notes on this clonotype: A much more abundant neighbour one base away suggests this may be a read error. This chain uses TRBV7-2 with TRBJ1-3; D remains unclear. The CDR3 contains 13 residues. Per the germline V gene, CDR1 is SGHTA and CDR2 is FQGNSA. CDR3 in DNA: TGTGCCAGCAGGGATCGATCTGGAAACACCATATTTTTT. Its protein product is CASRDRSGNTIFF.

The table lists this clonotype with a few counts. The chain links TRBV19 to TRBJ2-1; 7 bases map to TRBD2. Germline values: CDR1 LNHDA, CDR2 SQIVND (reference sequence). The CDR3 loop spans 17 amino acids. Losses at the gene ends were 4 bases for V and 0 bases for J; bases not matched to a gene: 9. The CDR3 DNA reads TGTGCCAGTAGTAGGTGGGCTAGCGGTAGCTCCTACAATGAGCAGTTCTTC. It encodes CASSRWASGSSYNEQFF. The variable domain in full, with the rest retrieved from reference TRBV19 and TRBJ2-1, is DGGITQSPKYLFRKEGQNVTLSCEQNLNHDAMYWYRQDPGQGLRLIYYSQIVNDFQKGDIAEGYSVSREKKESFPLTVTSAQKNPTAFYLCASSRWASGSSYNEQFFGPGTRLTVL.

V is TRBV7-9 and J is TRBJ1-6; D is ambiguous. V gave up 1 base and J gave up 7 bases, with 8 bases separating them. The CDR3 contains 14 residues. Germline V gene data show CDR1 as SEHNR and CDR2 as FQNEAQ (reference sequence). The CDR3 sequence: CASSLGGLNSPLHF. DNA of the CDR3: TGTGCCAGCAGCTTAGGTGGCCTAAATTCACCCCTCCACTTT.

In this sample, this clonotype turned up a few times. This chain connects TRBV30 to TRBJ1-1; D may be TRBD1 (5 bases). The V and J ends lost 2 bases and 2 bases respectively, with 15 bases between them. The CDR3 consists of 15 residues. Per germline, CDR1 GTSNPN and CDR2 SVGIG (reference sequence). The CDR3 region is CAWSTMGEGNTEAFF. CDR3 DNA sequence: TGTGCCTGGAGTACGATGGGGGAAGGTAACACTGAAGCTTTCTTT.

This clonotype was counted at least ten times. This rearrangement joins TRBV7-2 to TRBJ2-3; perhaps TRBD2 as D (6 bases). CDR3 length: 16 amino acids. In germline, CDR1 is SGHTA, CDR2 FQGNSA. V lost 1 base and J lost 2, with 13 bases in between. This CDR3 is CASSLGGAGTTDTQYF. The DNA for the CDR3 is TGTGCCAGCAGCTTAGGCGGGGCGGGAACCACAGATACGCAGTATTTT.

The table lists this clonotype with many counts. The CDR3: CASSYDRGGEGTQYF. The CDR3 DNA reads TGTGCCAGCAGCTACGACAGGGGTGGAGAGGGCACGCAGTATTTT. The chain links TRBV7-2 to TRBJ2-3; 8 bases map to TRBD1. The length of the CDR3 is 15 residues. V was clipped by 4 bases and J by 9 bases; unmatched bases: 12. Germline CDR1 and CDR2: SGHTA and FQGNSA.

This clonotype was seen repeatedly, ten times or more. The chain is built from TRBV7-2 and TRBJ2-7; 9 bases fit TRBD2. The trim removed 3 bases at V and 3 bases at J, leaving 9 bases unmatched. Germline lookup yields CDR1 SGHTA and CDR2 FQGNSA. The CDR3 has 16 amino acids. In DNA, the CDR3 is TGTGCCAGCAGCTTGAGTCCTCTAGCGGGATACTACGAGCAGTACTTC. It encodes CASSLSPLAGYYEQYF.

CDR3 coding DNA: TGCGCCAGCAGCCACCGGGACGGTCGAGGCACTGAAGCTTTCTTT. This codes for CASSHRDGRGTEAFF. V gene TRBV5-1 combines with J gene TRBJ1-1, with TRBD1 as a possible D gene (5 bases). The germline V and J ends were trimmed by 4 bases and 4 bases, with 17 bases remaining between them. Germline V gene data show CDR1 as SGHRS and CDR2 as YFSETQ. This CDR3 has 15 residues.

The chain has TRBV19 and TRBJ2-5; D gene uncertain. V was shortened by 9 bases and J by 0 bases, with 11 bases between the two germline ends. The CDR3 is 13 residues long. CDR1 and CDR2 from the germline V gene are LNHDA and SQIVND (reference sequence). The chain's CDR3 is CASTAADQETQYF. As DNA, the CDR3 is TGTGCCAGCACAGCTGCAGACCAAGAGACCCAGTACTTC.

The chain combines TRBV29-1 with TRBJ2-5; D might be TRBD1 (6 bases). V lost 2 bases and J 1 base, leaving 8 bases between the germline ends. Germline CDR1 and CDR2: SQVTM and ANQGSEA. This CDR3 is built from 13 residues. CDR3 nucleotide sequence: TGCAGCGTTGAAAGACAGGCCCAAGAGACCCAGTACTTC. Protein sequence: CSVERQAQETQYF.